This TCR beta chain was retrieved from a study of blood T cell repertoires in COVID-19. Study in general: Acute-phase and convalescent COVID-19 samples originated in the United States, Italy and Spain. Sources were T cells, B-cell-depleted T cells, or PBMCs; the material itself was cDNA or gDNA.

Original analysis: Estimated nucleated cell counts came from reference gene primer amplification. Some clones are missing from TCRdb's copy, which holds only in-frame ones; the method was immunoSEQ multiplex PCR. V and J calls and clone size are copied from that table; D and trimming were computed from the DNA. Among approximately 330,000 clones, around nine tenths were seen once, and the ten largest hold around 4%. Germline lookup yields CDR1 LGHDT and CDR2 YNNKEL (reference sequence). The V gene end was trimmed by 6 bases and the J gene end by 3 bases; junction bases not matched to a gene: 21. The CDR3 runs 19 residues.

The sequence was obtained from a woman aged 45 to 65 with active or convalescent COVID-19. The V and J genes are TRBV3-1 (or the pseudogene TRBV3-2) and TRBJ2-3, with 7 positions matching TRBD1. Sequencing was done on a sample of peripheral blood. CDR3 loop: CASRGWGQPNKGLTDTQYF. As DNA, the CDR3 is TGTGCCAGCAGAGGGTGGGGACAGCCGAATAAGGGGTTGACAGATACGCAGTATTTT.